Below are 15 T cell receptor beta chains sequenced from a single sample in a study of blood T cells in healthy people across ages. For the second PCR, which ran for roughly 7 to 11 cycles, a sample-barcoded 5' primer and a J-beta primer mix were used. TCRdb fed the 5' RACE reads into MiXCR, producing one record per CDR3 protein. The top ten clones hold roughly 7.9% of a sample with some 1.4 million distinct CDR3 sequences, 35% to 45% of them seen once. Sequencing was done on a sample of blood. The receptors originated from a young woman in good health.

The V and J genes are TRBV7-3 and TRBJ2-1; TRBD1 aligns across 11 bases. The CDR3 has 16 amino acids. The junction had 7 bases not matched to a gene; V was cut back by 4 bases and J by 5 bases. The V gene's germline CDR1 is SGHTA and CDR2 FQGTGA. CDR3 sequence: CASSSPPDRGHNEQFF. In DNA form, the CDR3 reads TGTGCCAGCAGCTCTCCCCCGGACAGGGGGCACAATGAGCAGTTCTTC.

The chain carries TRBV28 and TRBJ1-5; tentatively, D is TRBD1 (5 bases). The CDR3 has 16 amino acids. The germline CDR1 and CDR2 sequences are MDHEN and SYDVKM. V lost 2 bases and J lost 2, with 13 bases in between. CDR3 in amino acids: CASSLMAGLGNQPQHF. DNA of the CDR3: TGTGCCAGCAGTTTAATGGCGGGGCTAGGCAATCAGCCCCAGCATTTT.

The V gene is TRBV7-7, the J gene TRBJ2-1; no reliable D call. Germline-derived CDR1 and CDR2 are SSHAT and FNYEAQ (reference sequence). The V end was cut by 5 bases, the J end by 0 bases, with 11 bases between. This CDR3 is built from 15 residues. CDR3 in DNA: TGTGCCAGCAGCGCTGGGATTAGCTCCTACAATGAGCAGTTCTTC. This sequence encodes CASSAGISSYNEQFF.

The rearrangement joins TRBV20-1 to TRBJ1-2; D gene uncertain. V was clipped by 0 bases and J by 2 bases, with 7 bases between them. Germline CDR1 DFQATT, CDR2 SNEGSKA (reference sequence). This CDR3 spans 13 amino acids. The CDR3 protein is CSARDLENYGYTF. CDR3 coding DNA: TGCAGTGCTAGAGATCTCGAGAACTATGGCTACACCTTC.

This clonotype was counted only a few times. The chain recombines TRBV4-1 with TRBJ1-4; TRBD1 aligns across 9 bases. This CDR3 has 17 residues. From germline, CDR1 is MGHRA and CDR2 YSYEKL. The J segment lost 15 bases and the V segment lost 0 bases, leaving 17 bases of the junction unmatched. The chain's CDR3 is CASSQDYGQGLSEKVFF. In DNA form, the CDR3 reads TGCGCCAGCAGCCAAGATTACGGACAGGGGCTATCGGAAAAGGTGTTTTTT.

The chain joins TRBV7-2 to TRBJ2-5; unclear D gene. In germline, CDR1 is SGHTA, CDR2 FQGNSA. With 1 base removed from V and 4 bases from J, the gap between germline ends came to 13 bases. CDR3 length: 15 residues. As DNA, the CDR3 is TGTGCCAGCAGCTTAGTGGGCTCCCCGGCAGAGACCCAGTACTTC. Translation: CASSLVGSPAETQYF.

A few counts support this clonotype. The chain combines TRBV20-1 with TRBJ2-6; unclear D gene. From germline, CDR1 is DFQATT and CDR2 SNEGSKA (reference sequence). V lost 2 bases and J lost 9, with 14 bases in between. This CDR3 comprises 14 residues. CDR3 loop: CSARIPDKVNVLTF. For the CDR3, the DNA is TGCAGTGCTAGAATCCCAGATAAGGTCAACGTCCTGACTTTC.

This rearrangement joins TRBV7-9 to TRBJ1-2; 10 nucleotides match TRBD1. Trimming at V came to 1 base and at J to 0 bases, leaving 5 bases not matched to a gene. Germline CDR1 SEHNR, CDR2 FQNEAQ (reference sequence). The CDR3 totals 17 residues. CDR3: CASSLDFGTGANYGYTF. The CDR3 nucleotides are TGTGCCAGCAGCTTAGATTTCGGGACAGGGGCTAACTATGGCTACACCTTC.

CDR3 protein: CASKRGAKGQPQHF. The CDR3 DNA sequence: TGTGCCAGCAAGCGGGGGGCGAAAGGTCAGCCCCAGCATTTT. This chain joins TRBV28 and TRBJ1-5; maybe TRBD1 (6 bases). The CDR3 loop spans 14 amino acids. Looked up from germline, CDR1 is MDHEN and CDR2 is SYDVKM. Trimming shortened V by 7 bases and J by 6 bases, and 16 bases separated the two germline ends.

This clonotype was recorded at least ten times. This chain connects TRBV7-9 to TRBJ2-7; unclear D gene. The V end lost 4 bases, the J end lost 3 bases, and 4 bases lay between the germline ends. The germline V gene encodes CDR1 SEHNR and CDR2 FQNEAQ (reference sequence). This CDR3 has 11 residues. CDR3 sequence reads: CASSSIYEQYF. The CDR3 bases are TGTGCCAGCAGCTCTATCTACGAGCAGTACTTC.

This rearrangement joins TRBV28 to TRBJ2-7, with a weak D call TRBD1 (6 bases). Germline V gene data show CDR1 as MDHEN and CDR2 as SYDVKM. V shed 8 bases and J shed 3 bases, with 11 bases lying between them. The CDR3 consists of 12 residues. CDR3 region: CASSGHRYEQYF. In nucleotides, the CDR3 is TGTGCCAGCTCGGGACACCGCTACGAGCAGTACTTC.

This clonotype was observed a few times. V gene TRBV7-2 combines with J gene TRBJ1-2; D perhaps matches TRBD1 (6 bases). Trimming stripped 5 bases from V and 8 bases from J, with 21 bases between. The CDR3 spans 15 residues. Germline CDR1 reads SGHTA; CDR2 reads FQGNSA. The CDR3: CASSPHREPRGGYTF. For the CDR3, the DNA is TGTGCCAGCAGCCCTCACAGGGAGCCCCGCGGGGGCTACACCTTC.

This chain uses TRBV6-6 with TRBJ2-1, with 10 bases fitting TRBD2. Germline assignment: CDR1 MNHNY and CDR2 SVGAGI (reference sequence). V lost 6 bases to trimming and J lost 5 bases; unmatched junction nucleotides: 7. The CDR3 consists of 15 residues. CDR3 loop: CASSLGLALDNEQFF. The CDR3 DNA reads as TGTGCCAGCAGCCTGGGACTAGCGTTAGACAATGAGCAGTTCTTC.

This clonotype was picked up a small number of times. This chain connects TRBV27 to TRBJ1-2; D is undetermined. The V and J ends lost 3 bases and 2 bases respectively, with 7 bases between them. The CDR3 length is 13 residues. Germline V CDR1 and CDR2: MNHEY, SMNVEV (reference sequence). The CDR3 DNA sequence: TGTGCCAGCAGTTTTGTGTCCAACTATGGCTACACCTTC. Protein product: CASSFVSNYGYTF.

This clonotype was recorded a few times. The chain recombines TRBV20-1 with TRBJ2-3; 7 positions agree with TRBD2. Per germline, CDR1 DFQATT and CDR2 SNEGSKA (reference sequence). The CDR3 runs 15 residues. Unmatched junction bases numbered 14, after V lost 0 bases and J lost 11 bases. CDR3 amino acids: CSARDRVLAILGQYF. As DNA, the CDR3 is TGCAGTGCTAGAGATCGTGTACTAGCGATTCTTGGGCAGTATTTT.